The entry below gives a single TCR beta chain sequence along with its context. What it binds is unknown. This sample was taken from a study of STAT5B mutations in CD4+ large granular lymphocyte leukemia. In the study overall: Among healthy controls, a particular HLA allele went with more CDR3 'QG' motifs.

The assay was run at survey level. TCRdb's copy holds only in-frame clones and misses some; the assay was immunoSEQ multiplex PCR. The sample lists around 50,000 clones; 65% to 85% were seen once. Study-level points and caveats: Top patient clones used TRBV06 genes more often: 8/27 versus 2/35 in controls. Approximately 25% of private leukemic clonotypes occurred rarely in other patients' non-leukemic repertoires.

The CDR3 is 15 amino acids. V was cut by 6 bases and J by 7 bases, with 19 bases left in between. Germline V gives CDR1 MDHEN, CDR2 SYDVKM. V usage is TRBV28 and J usage is TRBJ1-5; TRBD1 might be the D (5 bases). This TCR derives from a human donor in good health. The sequenced sample was CD4+ T cells from blood buffy coats. In DNA, the CDR3 is TGTGCCAGCAGCCCCGGGGGAGGGGCATGGCAGCCCCAGCATTTT. Translation gives CASSPGGGAWQPQHF.